This entry lists 6 T cell receptor beta chains sequenced from one sample in a study of blood T cell repertoires in COVID-19. The table came from immunoSEQ multiplex PCR; TCRdb's copy has only in-frame clones and leaves some out. The table lists approximately 300,000 clones, roughly 90% of them singletons. The sequenced material came from PBMCs or T cells enriched from blood (not recorded which). Receptors originate from a woman younger than 30 with acute COVID-19.

This chain joins TRBV12-3 or TRBV12-4 and TRBJ1-4, with no clear D. The CDR3 extends over 12 amino acids. Trimming cost V 7 bases and J 7 bases, with 10 bases left between them. The CDR3 DNA reads TGTGCCAGCACCCTAGAGGGTGAAAAACTGTTTTTT. Translating it yields CASTLEGEKLFF.

The chain couples TRBV5-4 to TRBJ2-2; 10 positions agree with TRBD2. Germline CDR1 reads SGHNT; CDR2 reads YYREEE (reference sequence). This CDR3 contains 15 residues. V was pared by 7 bases and J by 5 bases, with 8 bases of the junction left unmatched. CDR3 bases: TGTGCCAGCGGGGGGCTAGCGGGAGTTACCGGGGAGCTGTTTTTT. This encodes CASGGLAGVTGELFF.

This chain uses TRBV6-5 with TRBJ2-5, with D unresolved. This CDR3 region has 15 residues. V lost 2 bases to trimming and J lost 2 bases, with 12 bases between them. Germline CDR1 is MNHEY and CDR2 is SVGAGI. The CDR3 DNA reads TGTGCCAGCAGTTACGGTGGTCGCGCGCAAGAGACCCAGTACTTC. This encodes CASSYGGRAQETQYF.

The chain is built from TRBV6-5 and TRBJ1-6; no firm D call. Germline V gene data show CDR1 as MNHEY and CDR2 as SVGAGI. V gave up 10 bases and J gave up 9 bases, with 16 bases separating them. CDR3 length: 13 residues. Here the CDR3 reads CAITGLKGSPLHF. In DNA form, the CDR3 reads TGTGCCATAACGGGGTTGAAAGGTTCACCCCTCCACTTT.

The chain carries TRBV6-5 and TRBJ1-6, with unresolved D. This CDR3 comprises 13 residues. The germline V and J ends were trimmed by 7 bases and 7 bases, with 11 bases remaining between them. Looked up from germline, CDR1 is MNHEY and CDR2 is SVGAGI. In DNA form, the CDR3 reads TGTGCCAGCACTCCGGGTCCCAATTCACCCCTCCACTTT. Protein: CASTPGPNSPLHF.

A single count supports this clone. V gene TRBV5-1 combines with J gene TRBJ1-2, with D possibly being TRBD1 (5 bases). This CDR3 has 12 amino acids. V was shortened by 0 bases and J by 5 bases, with 5 bases between the two germline ends. Germline-derived CDR1 and CDR2 are SGHRS and YFSETQ. The CDR3 region is CASSLEGYGYTF. CDR3 in DNA: TGCGCCAGCAGCTTGGAGGGGTATGGCTACACCTTC.